The text below deals with one T cell receptor beta chain. Antigen: not known. The ends were cut back, 7 bases at V and 4 bases at J, with 11 bases in the middle. The CDR3 has 13 amino acids. Germline lookup yields CDR1 SEHNR and CDR2 FQNEAQ (reference sequence). The naive CD8 subset, CD45RO-negative cells positively selected for CCR7, excluded terminally differentiated effector memory CD45RA+ cells. The sample is drawn from a study of shared clonotypes between healthy human individuals. Whole-study results and caveats: With few donors, the genetic and exposure-history diversity represented was limited.

This table comes from immunoSEQ multiplex PCR, and its TCRdb copy is limited to in-frame clones, with some not included. The data show over 2 million clones, about 94% seen once. The sequence was collected from a man aged 18 to 29 in good health. The sequenced material came from naive CD8+ T cells sorted from blood. The J gene is TRBJ2-1, the V gene TRBV7-9, with unresolved D. The CDR3 DNA follows: TGTGCCAGCACCGGCCTTACATACAATGAGCAGTTCTTC. This translates into CASTGLTYNEQFF.